Following are 27 T cell receptor beta chains from one sample sequenced in a study of spatial heterogeneity in lung cancer. Documented time point: blood at routine non-recurrence follow-up after resection. Each CDR3 protein is one row after TCRdb ran MiXCR on the 5' RACE reads. Among over 95,000 distinct CDR3 sequences listed, under 14% were seen once. The source was PBMCs, collected at follow-up. These receptors were taken from a female donor with early-stage non-small cell lung cancer.

This clonotype was recorded a few times. The rearrangement uses TRBV19 and TRBJ2-1; D unclear. The CDR3 contains 12 residues. Between the trimmed V and J ends, which lost 5 bases and 6 bases, there was a span of 8 bases. Germline CDR1 reads LNHDA; CDR2 reads SQIVND (reference sequence). CDR3 bases: TGTGCCAGTAGTGGCCTAGGCAATGAGCAGTTCTTC. Its translation is CASSGLGNEQFF.

This clonotype was recorded a few times. The rearrangement uses TRBV20-1 and TRBJ2-3; no reliable D call. The CDR3 extends over 13 amino acids. CDR1 is DFQATT and CDR2 is SNEGSKA in the germline V gene (reference sequence). Between the trimmed V and J ends, which lost 6 bases and 4 bases, there was a span of 14 bases. The CDR3 here is CSATRSFADTQYF. In nucleotides, the CDR3 is TGCAGTGCCACCCGGAGTTTCGCAGATACGCAGTATTTT.

The chain combines TRBV20-1 with TRBJ1-5; 7 positions match TRBD1. Germline CDR1 and CDR2: DFQATT and SNEGSKA (reference sequence). The J segment lost 0 bases and the V segment lost 3 bases, leaving 5 bases of the junction unmatched. The CDR3 totals 15 residues. The CDR3 coding sequence is TGCAGTGCTAGCAGGGGGAGATATAGCAATCAGCCCCAGCATTTT. Amino acids: CSASRGRYSNQPQHF.

This clonotype was observed a handful of times. This chain joins TRBV7-9 and TRBJ2-5; D remains unclear. V was clipped by 6 bases and J by 6 bases, with 20 bases between them. Looked up from germline, CDR1 is SEHNR and CDR2 is FQNEAQ (reference sequence). This CDR3 spans 15 amino acids. CDR3 DNA sequence: TGTGCCAGCAGACCTTCGGAGTCACGTGGGAAGACCCAGTACTTC. It is translated as CASRPSESRGKTQYF.

The chain uses TRBV7-3 and TRBJ2-2; D perhaps matches TRBD2 (6 bases). The CDR3 is 17 residues long. Trimming removed 5 bases from V and 2 bases from J, with 18 bases in between. Germline V gene data show CDR1 as SGHTA and CDR2 as FQGTGA. The DNA for the CDR3 is TGTGCCAGCAGCCCACTGGGTCCGGGACTTAACACCGGGGAGCTGTTTTTT. It codes for CASSPLGPGLNTGELFF.

The chain uses TRBV20-1 and TRBJ2-3; the D gene could be TRBD1 or TRBD2 (5 bases each). The germline CDR1 and CDR2 sequences are DFQATT and SNEGSKA (reference sequence). CDR3 length: 15 amino acids. With 6 bases removed from V and 3 bases from J, the gap between germline ends came to 19 bases. This chain's CDR3 is CSARRTFTMTDTQYF. DNA for the CDR3: TGCAGTGCAAGGAGGACATTCACTATGACAGATACGCAGTATTTT.

This clonotype was counted only a few times. This chain connects TRBV25-1 to TRBJ2-4, with D maybe TRBD1 (5 bases). The CDR3 is made up of 14 amino acids. CDR1 is MGHDK, CDR2 SYGVNS, per germline. The germline V and J ends were trimmed by 4 bases and 0 bases, with 7 bases remaining between them. Here the CDR3 reads CASSATAAKNIQYF. The CDR3 coding sequence is TGTGCCAGCAGTGCGACAGCAGCCAAAAACATTCAGTACTTC.

This clonotype was observed at least ten times. V gene TRBV11-3 combines with J gene TRBJ2-2; 9 nucleotides align to TRBD2. The junction had 7 bases not matched to a gene; V was cut back by 2 bases and J by 0 bases. CDR1 and CDR2 (germline): SGHNT, YENEEA. This CDR3 contains 18 residues. DNA of the CDR3: TGTGCCAGCAGCTTATCAGGGCTAGCGGGATCGAACACCGGGGAGCTGTTTTTT. This translates into CASSLSGLAGSNTGELFF.

This clonotype has ten or more counts. The chain uses TRBV5-1 and TRBJ2-2, with D possibly being TRBD1 (5 bases). Germline lookup yields CDR1 SGHRS and CDR2 YFSETQ. V lost 4 bases and J lost 4, with 14 bases in between. This CDR3 is 15 amino acids long. The CDR3 sequence is CASSQAGSVTGELFF. The CDR3 region has the DNA TGCGCCAGCAGCCAGGCAGGGTCTGTCACCGGGGAGCTGTTTTTT.

This clonotype appeared a few times. V gene TRBV9 combines with J gene TRBJ2-3, with 8 bases fitting TRBD1. With V trimmed by 3 bases and J by 4 bases, 7 bases remained unmatched. Germline CDR1 reads SGDLS; CDR2 reads YYNGEE. The CDR3 is 15 amino acids. CDR3 in DNA: TGTGCCAGCAGCGGACAGGGGTATAGGCCAGATACGCAGTATTTT. It is translated as CASSGQGYRPDTQYF.

This clonotype occurred many times. V gene TRBV7-2 combines with J gene TRBJ2-3; unclear D gene. This CDR3 region has 12 residues. Trimming pared 3 bases from V and 8 bases from J, leaving 9 bases between. Looked up from germline, CDR1 is SGHTA and CDR2 is FQGNSA. The CDR3 sequence is CASSFSGGTQYF. The CDR3, as DNA: TGTGCCAGCAGCTTTTCGGGCGGTACGCAGTATTTT.

This clonotype was seen more than once but under ten times. The J gene is TRBJ2-1, the V gene TRBV9; unclear D gene. Germline assignment: CDR1 SGDLS and CDR2 YYNGEE. The CDR3 loop spans 12 amino acids. V was clipped by 5 bases and J by 6 bases, with 9 bases between them. The DNA for the CDR3 is TGTGCCAGCAGTAAACAGTTCAATGAGCAGTTCTTC. Translated: CASSKQFNEQFF.

This clonotype has a count of ten or more. This chain links TRBV11-2 with TRBJ2-4, with 7 positions matching TRBD2. Looked up from germline, CDR1 is SGHAT and CDR2 is FQNNGV. After removal of 6 bases from V and 7 bases from J, the junction contained 9 bases not matched to a gene. The CDR3 is made up of 14 amino acids. The CDR3 DNA reads as TGTGCCAGCAGGCGCTTGCGGGAGCCGAACATTCAGTACTTC. Translation gives CASRRLREPNIQYF. Full variable domain (outside the CDR3, taken from reference TRBV11-2 and TRBJ2-4): EAGVAQSPRYKIIEKRQSVAFWCNPISGHATLYWYQQILGQGPKLLIQFQNNGVVDDSQLPKDRFSAERLKGVDSTLKIQPAKLEDSAVYLCASRRLREPNIQYFGAGTRLSVL.

This chain links TRBV5-1 with TRBJ2-5; D tentatively reads TRBD1 or TRBD2 (6 bases each). In germline, CDR1 is SGHRS, CDR2 YFSETQ. V shed 1 base and J shed 2 bases, with 15 bases lying between them. The CDR3 is made up of 16 amino acids. The CDR3 nucleotides read TGCGCCAGCAGCTTGCCCCGGGGGCCGCAGCAAGAGACCCAGTACTTC. This gives the protein CASSLPRGPQQETQYF.

The sample holds many counts of this clonotype. The genes are TRBV7-2 and TRBJ2-1; tentative D call: TRBD2 (5 bases). There are 15 residues in the CDR3. Germline CDR1 is SGHTA and CDR2 is FQGNSA. Trimming stripped 0 bases from V and 4 bases from J, with 10 bases between. In DNA form, the CDR3 reads TGTGCCAGCAGCTTAGCTCGGGAATCGTACAATGAGCAGTTCTTC. Translation: CASSLARESYNEQFF.

Worth noting for this clonotype: The conserved final phenylalanine or tryptophan is absent from the CDR3, which likely points to a read error. The limits of the CDR3 on the DNA are not certain, so only TCRdb's listed CDR3 is given. V and J are TRBV20-1 and TRBJ2-7; TRBD2 is the table's D call, not checked against the DNA. Germline V lookup: CDR1 DFQATT, CDR2 SNEGSKA (reference sequence). The CDR3 extends over 13 residues, inclusive of both ends. This CDR3 is CSARRLAGSPPAL.

This clonotype has a handful of counts. V and J are TRBV28 and TRBJ2-7; D is undetermined. The ends were cut back, 5 bases at V and 3 bases at J, with 8 bases in the middle. The CDR3 contains 12 residues. Germline CDR1 MDHEN, CDR2 SYDVKM. The CDR3 DNA reads as TGTGCCAGCAGTGGGCAGCTCTACGAGCAGTACGTC. Its translation is CASSGQLYEQYV.

This clonotype has just a few counts. The chain joins TRBV7-6 to TRBJ2-2; 7 bases fit TRBD2. The germline gives CDR1 SGHVS, CDR2 FNYEAQ. The junction had 14 bases not matched to a gene; V was cut back by 1 base and J by 3 bases. The CDR3 spans 19 residues. CDR3 sequence (DNA): TGTGCCAGCAGCTTAGTTCCCCGCGGGAGCGTCAAGGACACCGGGGAGCTGTTTTTT. Encoded protein: CASSLVPRGSVKDTGELFF.

This clonotype was observed at least ten times. The V gene is TRBV7-2, the J gene TRBJ2-3, with no clear D. Trimming shortened V by 1 base and J by 2 bases, and 13 bases separated the two germline ends. Germline V gene data show CDR1 as SGHTA and CDR2 as FQGNSA. The CDR3 contains 16 residues. The CDR3 loop reads CASSLDSRDFTDTQYF. The CDR3 nucleotides read TGTGCCAGCAGCTTAGACTCCCGAGACTTCACAGATACGCAGTATTTT.

The rearrangement links TRBV7-8 to TRBJ1-6, with TRBD1 identical over 9 bases. The J segment lost 13 bases and the V segment lost 1 base, leaving 11 bases of the junction unmatched. Germline CDR1 is SGHVS and CDR2 is FQNEAQ. The CDR3 has 16 amino acids. Here the CDR3 DNA reads TGTGCCAGCAGCTTAGTCTTGGGACAGGGAAGGGCGCCCCTCCACTTT. This encodes CASSLVLGQGRAPLHF.

This clonotype showed up just a few times. The rearrangement joins TRBV28 to TRBJ2-7; TRBD1 matches 9 bases. J gave up 6 bases and V 1 base, and 13 bases lay outside the gene matches. CDR3 length: 17 amino acids. CDR1 and CDR2 from the germline V gene are MDHEN and SYDVKM. Written as DNA, the CDR3 is TGTGCCAGCAGTTTATACGGCGTTGCACAGGGGGCGAGCGAGCAGTACTTC. This gives the protein CASSLYGVAQGASEQYF.

This clonotype was detected only a few times. The chain recombines TRBV6-5 with TRBJ1-1; no definite D call. CDR3 size: 13 residues. Trimming took off 6 bases at V and 0 bases at J, with 8 bases between the two ends. Germline-derived CDR1 and CDR2 are MNHEY and SVGAGI. The DNA of the CDR3 is TGTGCCAGCAGGGCTCCGATGAACACTGAAGCTTTCTTT. Residues: CASRAPMNTEAFF.

Ten or more counts support this clonotype. The chain combines TRBV7-9 with TRBJ2-1, with TRBD2 matching 8 bases. CDR1 and CDR2 (germline): SEHNR, FQNEAQ (reference sequence). V was clipped by 8 bases and J by 7 bases; unmatched bases: 7. The CDR3 runs to 13 residues. The CDR3 is CASFPGLVNEQFF. CDR3 coding DNA: TGTGCCAGCTTCCCGGGACTAGTGAATGAGCAGTTCTTC.

In its sample, this clonotype was seen a few times. The genes are TRBV10-1 and TRBJ2-1, with 7 bases that match TRBD1. Germline V gene sequence: CDR1 WNHNN, CDR2 SYGVQD (reference sequence). V gave up 3 bases and J gave up 4 bases; unmatched junction bases: 3. This CDR3 has 14 amino acids. This CDR3 is CASSESGQYNEQFF. CDR3 in DNA: TGCGCCAGCAGTGAATCGGGACAGTACAATGAGCAGTTCTTC.

The chain carries TRBV28 and TRBJ1-1; weak D call: TRBD1 (5 bases). V lost 5 bases to trimming and J lost 0 bases, with 10 bases between them. Germline V gives CDR1 MDHEN, CDR2 SYDVKM. The CDR3 has 14 amino acids. Written as DNA, the CDR3 is TGTGCCAGCAGTACTGGACATATGAACACTGAAGCTTTCTTT. Translated: CASSTGHMNTEAFF. The full variable domain, completed using reference TRBV28 and TRBJ1-1, is DVKVTQSSRYLVKRTGEKVFLECVQDMDHENMFWYRQDPGLGLRLIYFSYDVKMKEKGDIPEGYSVSREKKERFSLILESASTNQTSMYLCASSTGHMNTEAFFGQGTRLTVV.

This clonotype was observed many times. The chain combines TRBV11-2 with TRBJ2-2, with D unresolved. CDR3 length: 13 amino acids. The ends were cut back, 5 bases at V and 5 bases at J, with 9 bases in the middle. Germline CDR1 SGHAT, CDR2 FQNNGV. The CDR3 loop is CASSPVVTGELFF. As DNA, the CDR3 is TGTGCCAGCAGCCCTGTGGTTACCGGGGAGCTGTTTTTT.

The chain is built from TRBV6-5 and TRBJ2-1; 12 bases fit TRBD2. CDR1 MNHEY and CDR2 SVGAGI come from the germline V gene. V shed 5 bases and J 8 bases; nucleotides not matched to a gene: 1. The CDR3 is made up of 13 amino acids. The CDR3 sequence is CASSPSGRDEQFF. CDR3 nucleotides: TGTGCCAGCAGTCCTAGCGGGAGGGATGAGCAGTTCTTC.